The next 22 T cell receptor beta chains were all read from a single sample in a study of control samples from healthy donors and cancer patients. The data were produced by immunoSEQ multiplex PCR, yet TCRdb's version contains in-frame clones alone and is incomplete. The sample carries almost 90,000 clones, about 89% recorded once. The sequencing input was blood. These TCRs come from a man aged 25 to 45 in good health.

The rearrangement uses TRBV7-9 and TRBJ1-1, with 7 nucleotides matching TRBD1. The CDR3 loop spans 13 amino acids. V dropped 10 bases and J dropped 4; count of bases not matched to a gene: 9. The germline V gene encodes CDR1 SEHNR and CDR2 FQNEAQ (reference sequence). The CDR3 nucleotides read TGTGCCACCTTCTCGGCAGGGGGCACTGAAGCTTTCTTT. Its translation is CATFSAGGTEAFF.

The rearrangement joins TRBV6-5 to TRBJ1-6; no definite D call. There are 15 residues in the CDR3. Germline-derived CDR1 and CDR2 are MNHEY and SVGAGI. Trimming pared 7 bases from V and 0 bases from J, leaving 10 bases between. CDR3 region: CASKYESSYNSPLHF. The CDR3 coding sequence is TGTGCCAGCAAGTATGAGAGCTCCTATAATTCACCCCTCCACTTT.

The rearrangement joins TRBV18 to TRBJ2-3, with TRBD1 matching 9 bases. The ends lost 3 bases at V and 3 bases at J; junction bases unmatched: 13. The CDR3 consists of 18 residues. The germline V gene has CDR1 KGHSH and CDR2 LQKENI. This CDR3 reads CASSPGQGRKEGTDTQYF. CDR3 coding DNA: TGTGCCAGCTCACCGGGACAGGGCCGGAAGGAGGGTACAGATACGCAGTATTTT.

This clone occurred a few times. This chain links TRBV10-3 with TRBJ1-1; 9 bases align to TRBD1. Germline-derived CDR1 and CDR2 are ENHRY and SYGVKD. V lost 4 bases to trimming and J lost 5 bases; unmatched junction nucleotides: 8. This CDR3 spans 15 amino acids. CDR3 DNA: TGTGCCATCAGTGTTGGGACAGGGACGGGGACTGAAGCTTTCTTT. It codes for CAISVGTGTGTEAFF.

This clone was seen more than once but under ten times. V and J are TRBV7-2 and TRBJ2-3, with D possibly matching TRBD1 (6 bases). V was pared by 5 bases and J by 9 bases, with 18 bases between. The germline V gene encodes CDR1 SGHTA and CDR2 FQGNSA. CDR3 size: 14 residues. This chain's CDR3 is CASSLLSRGDTQYF. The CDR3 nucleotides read TGTGCCAGCAGCCTACTGTCCAGGGGTGACACGCAGTATTTT.

The CDR3 DNA is TGTGCCAGCAGTTTATCGCCAGGGGAGATCTATGGCTACACCTTC. Translation: CASSLSPGEIYGYTF. The genes are TRBV27 and TRBJ1-2; a weak D match, TRBD1 (6 bases). The CDR3 sequence is 15 residues long. The germline gives CDR1 MNHEY, CDR2 SMNVEV (reference sequence). V was shortened by 0 bases and J by 4 bases, with 12 bases between the two germline ends.

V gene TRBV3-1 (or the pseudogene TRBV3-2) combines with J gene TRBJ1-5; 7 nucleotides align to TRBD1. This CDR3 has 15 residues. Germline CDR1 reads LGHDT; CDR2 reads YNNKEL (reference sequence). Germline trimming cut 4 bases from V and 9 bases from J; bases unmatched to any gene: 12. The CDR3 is CASSPTLGQRTPQHF. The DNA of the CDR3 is TGTGCCAGCAGCCCAACTCTGGGACAGAGGACGCCCCAGCATTTT.

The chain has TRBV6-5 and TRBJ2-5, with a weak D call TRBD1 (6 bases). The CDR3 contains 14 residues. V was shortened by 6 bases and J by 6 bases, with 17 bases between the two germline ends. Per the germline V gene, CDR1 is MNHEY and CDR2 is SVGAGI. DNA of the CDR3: TGTGCCAGCAGCGGACCTACCCAGGGGCAGACCCAGTACTTC. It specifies CASSGPTQGQTQYF.

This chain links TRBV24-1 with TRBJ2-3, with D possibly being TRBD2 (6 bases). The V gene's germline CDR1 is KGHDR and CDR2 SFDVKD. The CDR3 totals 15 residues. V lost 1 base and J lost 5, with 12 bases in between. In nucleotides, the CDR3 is TGTGCCACCAGTGATTTTTCCGGGGGAGGAGATACGCAGTATTTT. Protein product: CATSDFSGGGDTQYF.

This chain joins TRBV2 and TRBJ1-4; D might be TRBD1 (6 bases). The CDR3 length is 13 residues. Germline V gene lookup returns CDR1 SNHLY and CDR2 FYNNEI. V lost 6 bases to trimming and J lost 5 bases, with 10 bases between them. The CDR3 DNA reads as TGTGCCAGCAGGTTAGGACAGAATGAAAAACTGTTTTTT. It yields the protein CASRLGQNEKLFF.

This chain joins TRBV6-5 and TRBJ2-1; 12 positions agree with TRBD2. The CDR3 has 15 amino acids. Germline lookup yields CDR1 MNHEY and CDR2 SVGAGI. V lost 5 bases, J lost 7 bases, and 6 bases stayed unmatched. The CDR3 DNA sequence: TGTGCCAGCAGTACTGCTAGCGGGGGGGTAAATGAGCAGTTCTTC. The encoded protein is CASSTASGGVNEQFF.

The CDR3 spells CASSQGAPFQETQYF. The DNA for the CDR3 is TGCGCCAGCAGCCAAGGGGCGCCCTTCCAAGAGACCCAGTACTTC. The chain is built from TRBV4-1 and TRBJ2-5; D not resolved. V was shortened by 1 base and J by 1 base, with 10 bases between the two germline ends. This CDR3 spans 15 amino acids. CDR1 and CDR2 from the germline V gene are MGHRA and YSYEKL.

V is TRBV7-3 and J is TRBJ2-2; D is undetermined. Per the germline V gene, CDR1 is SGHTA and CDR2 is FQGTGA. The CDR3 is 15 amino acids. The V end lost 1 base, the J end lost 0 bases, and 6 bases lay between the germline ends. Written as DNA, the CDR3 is TGTGCCAGCAGCTTAAAAAGGTCGAACACCGGGGAGCTGTTTTTT. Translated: CASSLKRSNTGELFF.

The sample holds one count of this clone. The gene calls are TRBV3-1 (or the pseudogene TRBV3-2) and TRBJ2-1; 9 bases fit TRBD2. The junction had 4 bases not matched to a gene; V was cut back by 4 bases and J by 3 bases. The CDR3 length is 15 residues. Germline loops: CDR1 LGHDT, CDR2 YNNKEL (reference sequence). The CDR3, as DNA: TGTGCCAGCAGCCCAGCGGGGGGCTTCTACAATGAGCAGTTCTTC. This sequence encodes CASSPAGGFYNEQFF.

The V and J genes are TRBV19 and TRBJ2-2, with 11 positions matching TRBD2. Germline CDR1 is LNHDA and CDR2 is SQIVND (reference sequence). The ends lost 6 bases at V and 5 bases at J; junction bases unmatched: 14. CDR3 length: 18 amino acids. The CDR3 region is CASSELAGASQRTGELFF. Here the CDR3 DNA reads TGTGCCAGTAGCGAACTAGCGGGGGCGTCCCAAAGGACCGGGGAGCTGTTTTTT. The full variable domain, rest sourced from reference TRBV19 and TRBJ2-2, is DGGITQSPKYLFRKEGQNVTLSCEQNLNHDAMYWYRQDPGQGLRLIYYSQIVNDFQKGDIAEGYSVSREKKESFPLTVTSAQKNPTAFYLCASSELAGASQRTGELFFGEGSRLTVL.

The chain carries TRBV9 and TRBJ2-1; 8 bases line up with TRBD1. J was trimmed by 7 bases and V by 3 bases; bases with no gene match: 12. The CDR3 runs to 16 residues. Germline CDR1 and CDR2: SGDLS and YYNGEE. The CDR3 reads CASSAALGQGGNEQFF. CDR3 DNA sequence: TGTGCCAGCAGCGCAGCACTTGGACAGGGCGGGAATGAGCAGTTCTTC.

The CDR3 bases are TGTGCCTGGAGCAGCGCCGGAAACACCATATATTTT. This sequence encodes CAWSSAGNTIYF. The V gene is TRBV30, the J gene TRBJ1-3; D ambiguous. V lost 3 bases and J lost 4, with 7 bases in between. CDR1 GTSNPN and CDR2 SVGIG come from the germline V gene (reference sequence). This CDR3 is 12 amino acids long.

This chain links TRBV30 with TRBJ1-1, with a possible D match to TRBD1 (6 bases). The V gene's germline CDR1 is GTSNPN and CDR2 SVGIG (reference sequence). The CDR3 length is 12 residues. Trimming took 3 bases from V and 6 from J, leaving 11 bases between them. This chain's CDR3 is CAWRRGAAEAFF. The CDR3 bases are TGTGCCTGGAGGAGGGGGGCCGCTGAAGCTTTCTTT.

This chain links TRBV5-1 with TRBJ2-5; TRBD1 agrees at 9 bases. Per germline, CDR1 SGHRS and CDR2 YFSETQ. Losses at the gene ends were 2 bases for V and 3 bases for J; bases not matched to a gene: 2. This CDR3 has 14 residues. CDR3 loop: CASSFGTGKETQYF. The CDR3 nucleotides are TGCGCCAGCAGCTTTGGGACAGGGAAAGAGACCCAGTACTTC.

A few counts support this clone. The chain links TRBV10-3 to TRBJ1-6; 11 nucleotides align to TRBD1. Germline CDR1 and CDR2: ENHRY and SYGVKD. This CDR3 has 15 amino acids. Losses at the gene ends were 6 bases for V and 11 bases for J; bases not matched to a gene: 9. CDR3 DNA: TGTGCCATCAGCCTGGACAGGGGGCGCGCCGCACCCCTCCACTTT. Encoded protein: CAISLDRGRAAPLHF.

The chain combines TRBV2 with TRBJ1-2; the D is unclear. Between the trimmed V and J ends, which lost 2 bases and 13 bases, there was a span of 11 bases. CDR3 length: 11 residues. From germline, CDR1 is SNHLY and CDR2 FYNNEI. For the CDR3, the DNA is TGTGCCAGCAGTGAAAGGCGGGTCTCCACCTTC. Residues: CASSERRVSTF.

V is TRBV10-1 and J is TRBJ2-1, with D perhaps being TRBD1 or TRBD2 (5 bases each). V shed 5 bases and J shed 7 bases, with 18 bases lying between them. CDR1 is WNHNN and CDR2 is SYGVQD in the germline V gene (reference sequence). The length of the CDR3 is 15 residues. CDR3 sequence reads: CASSSRDPHRNEQFF. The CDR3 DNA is TGCGCCAGCAGTTCAAGGGACCCTCATCGGAATGAGCAGTTCTTC.